Described below is a single TCR beta chain sequence and its context. Its specific antigen is unknown. No quality values exist for individual bases; no much larger clone is one base distant. Whole blood was collected in K2EDTA tubes by collaborating institutions according to the institutions' own protocols. For TCRbeta analysis, collaborators shipped samples as frozen whole blood, isolated PBMCs, or DNA extracted from either of those sample types. This entry belongs to a study of blood T cell repertoires in COVID-19 (dated by TCRdb to 2019 to 2021). Broadly, across the study: Samples covering the acute and convalescent phases of COVID-19 were provided by collaborators in the United States, Italy and Spain. Samples came from the ongoing ImmuneRACE study (first 160 participants) plus 1,254 subjects from 6 global collaborators. A de-identified subject ID, COVID-19 status, age in years and sex were almost always included in the sample metadata. The repertoires were made available in a free public database intended to serve as a resource for research on the immune response to SARS-CoV-2. The dataset comprised deeply sampled blood TCRbeta repertoires from subjects exposed to, actively infected with, or recovered from COVID-19. The material from the prospective study consisted of cDNA or gDNA derived from T cells, B-cell-depleted T cells, or PBMCs. Where available, HLA class I and class II types were obtained from metadata supplied by the sample provider rather than from assay-based typing. Overall study outcomes, separate from this receptor: The amount of clinical and demographic metadata varied by source and participant and was provided uncurated.

The immunoSEQ Assay, a bias-controlled multiplex PCR, was used to amplify TCRbeta CDR3 regions from genomic DNA. The published analysis was carried out like this. Nucleated cell counts per sample were estimated from amplification of reference gene primers within the assay. Sequence reads were collapsed and filtered to measure the absolute abundance of every unique TCRbeta CDR3 rearrangement. For each sample, productive Simpson clonality was calculated as the square root of Simpson's diversity index across productive rearrangements. What TCRdb holds here is the immuneACCESS table cut down to in-frame rearrangements. Part of the clones is not present; checked against another copy, under half of the missing clones reflect an unresolved V gene, and the others are unexplained. V and J calls and clone size are as listed in that table; D and trimming were resolved from the DNA. The table for this sample lists around 200,000 clones; roughly 80% of them were counted only once. About 2.6% of the sample comes from the top ten.

The CDR3 sequence holds 15 residues, the cysteine and phenylalanine included. The retained sequence is limited to the CDR3, 45 bases, with the frame set at the first base. Trimming takes 5 bases from V and 0 bases from J, and the germline ends sit 15 bases apart. Per the germline V gene, SGHRS is the CDR1 and YFSETQ is the CDR2. Rearrangement joined TRBV5-1 to TRBJ2-7; D gene: possibly TRBD1, on 7 matching bases. The TCR sequence derives from a human donor with acute or convalescent COVID-19. The donor label of this sample is uncertain. Sequencing used peripheral blood. The CDR3 reads as follows: CASRREAGGSYEQYF. The DNA is TGCGCCAGCAGAAGGGAGGCAGGGGGCTCCTACGAGCAGTACTTC. The full variable domain, completed from the reference TRBV5-1 and TRBJ2-7 proteins outside the CDR3, reads KAGVTQTPRYLIKTRGQQVTLSCSPISGHRSVSWYQQTPGQGLQFLFEYFSETQRNKGNFPGRFSGRQFSNSRSEMNVSTLELGDSALYLCASRREAGGSYEQYFGPGTRLTVT.